What follows is one T cell receptor (beta chain) and its context. With V trimmed by 4 bases and J by 1 base, 3 bases remained unmatched. Germline values: CDR1 SGHTA, CDR2 FQGTGA. The CDR3 has 15 amino acids. The data belong to a study of cytomegalovirus exposure and HLA in healthy donors. Sequencing was performed with immunoSEQ multiplex PCR; in TCRdb, only in-frame clones are kept and a portion is missing. Here the sample spans 98,000 or so clones, roughly 88% being singletons. Sequencing used PBMCs. This chain links TRBV7-3 with TRBJ2-3; TRBD2 matches at 9 bases. The receptor's source is a woman aged 18-35 years in good health and CMV-seronegative. Written as DNA, the CDR3 is TGTGCCAGCAGCTCGAGGACTAGCGGCACAGATACGCAGTATTTT. Translated, it gives CASSSRTSGTDTQYF.